Below, 21 T cell receptor beta chains from the same sample are listed, as sequenced in a study of cytomegalovirus exposure and HLA in healthy donors. The PCR made use of 60 Vbeta and 13 Jbeta primers. Some clones are missing from TCRdb's copy, which holds only in-frame ones; the method was immunoSEQ multiplex PCR. Among over 150,000 clones, 70% to 75% were seen once, and the ten largest hold around 3.3%. Sequenced: PBMCs. Source of these receptors: a woman aged 25 to 39 in good health and CMV-seropositive.

The V and J genes are TRBV6-6 and TRBJ2-7; weak D call: TRBD1 (5 bases). Trimming removed 0 bases from V and 4 bases from J, with 16 bases in between. The CDR3 loop spans 16 amino acids. CDR1 and CDR2 from the germline V gene are MNHNY and SVGAGI (reference sequence). CDR3: CASSYSIQGWRYEQYF. In nucleotides, the CDR3 is TGTGCCAGCAGTTACTCGATCCAGGGATGGCGGTACGAGCAGTACTTC.

J is TRBJ2-7 and V is TRBV5-4; a weak D match, TRBD1 (5 bases). Germline-derived CDR1 and CDR2 are SGHNT and YYREEE (reference sequence). The V end lost 4 bases, the J end lost 3 bases, and 8 bases lay between the germline ends. The CDR3 loop spans 12 amino acids. CDR3 nucleotides: TGTGCCAGCAGCCAGGACAACTACGAGCAGTACTTC. Translated, it gives CASSQDNYEQYF.

The rearrangement uses TRBV27 and TRBJ2-7, with a tentative D call TRBD2 (6 bases). This CDR3 has 19 amino acids. The V end was cut by 4 bases, the J end by 0 bases, with 25 bases between. Germline V gene lookup returns CDR1 MNHEY and CDR2 SMNVEV (reference sequence). The DNA for the CDR3 is TGTGCCAGCAGTTCAGAGAGCCTGTCCGGGACTCGACGCTCCTACGAGCAGTACTTC. This sequence encodes CASSSESLSGTRRSYEQYF.

CDR3 DNA sequence: TGTGCCAGCTCACCCCGCTTCGAGGCGGGAGAAAACACCGGGGAGCTGTTTTTT. Amino acids: CASSPRFEAGENTGELFF. V is TRBV18 and J is TRBJ2-2; 7 bases agree with TRBD2. This CDR3 is 18 amino acids long. J gave up 2 bases and V 3 bases, and 12 bases lay outside the gene matches. Germline V gene lookup returns CDR1 KGHSH and CDR2 LQKENI.

The chain carries TRBV18 and TRBJ2-5; 9 bases are shared with TRBD2. This CDR3 is built from 13 residues. Germline CDR1 is KGHSH and CDR2 is LQKENI. The junction had 1 base not matched to a gene; V was cut back by 6 bases and J by 2 bases. In DNA form, the CDR3 reads TGTGCCAGCTCTACTAGCGGGCAAGAGACCCAGTACTTC. Translation gives CASSTSGQETQYF.

This chain's CDR3 is CASSSYTQTGVTYNEQFF. The CDR3, as DNA: TGTGCCAGCAGTTCCTACACTCAAACAGGGGTAACCTACAATGAGCAGTTCTTC. This chain connects TRBV27 to TRBJ2-1, with 7 nucleotides matching TRBD1. This CDR3 region has 18 residues. The germline gives CDR1 MNHEY, CDR2 SMNVEV (reference sequence). Unmatched junction bases numbered 14, after V lost 4 bases and J lost 2 bases.

This chain joins TRBV5-1 and TRBJ2-5; 7 bases match TRBD2. Germline V gene sequence: CDR1 SGHRS, CDR2 YFSETQ. Unmatched junction bases numbered 6, after V lost 2 bases and J lost 2 bases. The CDR3 contains 15 residues. This CDR3 is CASSFGGGWQETQYF. CDR3 bases: TGCGCCAGCAGCTTTGGGGGGGGATGGCAAGAGACCCAGTACTTC.

J is TRBJ1-6 and V is TRBV6-1; tentative D call: TRBD1 (5 bases). Germline V gene sequence: CDR1 MNHNS, CDR2 SASEGT. Trimming left V 6 bases short and J 9 bases short, with 15 bases between. The CDR3 length is 14 residues. CDR3 region: CASSDGAGSSPLHF. The CDR3, as DNA: TGTGCCAGCAGCGATGGGGCCGGCAGTTCACCCCTCCACTTT.

The chain combines TRBV4-1 with TRBJ2-5; TRBD1 aligns across 9 bases. Germline CDR1 is MGHRA and CDR2 is YSYEKL. CDR3 length: 17 amino acids. V dropped 3 bases and J dropped 1; count of bases not matched to a gene: 9. The CDR3 bases are TGCGCCAGCAGCCAGGTCCCGACAGGGGGTCTCCAAGAGACCCAGTACTTC. Translating gives CASSQVPTGGLQETQYF.

Only a few counts were recorded for this clone. The chain carries TRBV7-7 and TRBJ2-1; TRBD2 matches 9 bases. The CDR3 sequence is 15 residues long. Per the germline V gene, CDR1 is SSHAT and CDR2 is FNYEAQ (reference sequence). Unmatched junction bases numbered 3, after V lost 3 bases and J lost 3 bases. The CDR3 spells CASSFNSGSYNEQFF. In DNA form, the CDR3 reads TGTGCCAGCAGCTTTAATAGCGGGAGCTACAATGAGCAGTTCTTC.

This clone was recorded once. The chain recombines TRBV10-3 with TRBJ2-1, with TRBD2 identical over 14 bases. Germline CDR1 reads ENHRY; CDR2 reads SYGVKD. The V segment lost 2 bases and the J segment 7 bases; nucleotides outside the gene matches: 7. The CDR3 runs to 17 residues. Written as DNA, the CDR3 is TGTGCCATCAGTGAGGGGACTAGCGGGAGATTGGGGAATGAGCAGTTCTTC. Residues: CAISEGTSGRLGNEQFF.

The chain joins TRBV7-9 to TRBJ2-1, with TRBD2 matching 13 bases. The germline V gene encodes CDR1 SEHNR and CDR2 FQNEAQ (reference sequence). The CDR3 is made up of 16 amino acids. The junction had 3 bases not matched to a gene; V was cut back by 5 bases and J by 2 bases. The CDR3 DNA reads TGTGCCAGCAGCGTGACTAGCGGGGGGACCTACAATGAGCAGTTCTTC. It translates to CASSVTSGGTYNEQFF. Based on the CDR3 plus reference TRBV7-9 and TRBJ2-1, the full variable domain is DTGVSQNPRHKITKRGQNVTFRCDPISEHNRLYWYRQTLGQGPEFLTYFQNEAQLEKSRLLSDRFSAERPKGSFSTLEIQRTEQGDSAMYLCASSVTSGGTYNEQFFGPGTRLTVL.

The chain uses TRBV11-2 and TRBJ2-5; 8 bases fit TRBD1. The CDR3 loop spans 15 amino acids. Per germline, CDR1 SGHAT and CDR2 FQNNGV. Unmatched junction bases numbered 5, after V lost 0 bases and J lost 5 bases. Here the CDR3 DNA reads TGTGCCAGCAGCTTAGACAGGGGGCTATGGGAGACCCAGTACTTC. Residues: CASSLDRGLWETQYF.

This chain links TRBV27 with TRBJ2-1; 7 nucleotides line up with TRBD2. This CDR3 is 14 amino acids long. CDR1 is MNHEY, CDR2 SMNVEV, per germline (reference sequence). Unmatched junction bases numbered 3, after V lost 2 bases and J lost 5 bases. The CDR3 nucleotides read TGTGCCAGCAGTTTACAGCGGGGAAACAATGAGCAGTTCTTC. This encodes CASSLQRGNNEQFF.

This clone was counted a single time. The chain combines TRBV4-1 with TRBJ1-2, with TRBD1 matching 9 bases. Trimming at V came to 3 bases and at J to 7 bases, leaving 15 bases not matched to a gene. This CDR3 has 17 amino acids. The germline CDR1 and CDR2 sequences are MGHRA and YSYEKL. CDR3 DNA sequence: TGCGCCAGCAGCCACCCCGGTCGGGACAGGGTAGGGGGTGGCTACACCTTC. It specifies CASSHPGRDRVGGGYTF.

The chain links TRBV7-9 to TRBJ2-6; D is unclear. CDR1 and CDR2 (germline): SEHNR, FQNEAQ (reference sequence). This CDR3 is 14 amino acids long. Trimming took off 6 bases at V and 4 bases at J, with 10 bases between the two ends. This CDR3 is CASRKESGANVLTF. In DNA, the CDR3 is TGTGCCAGCAGGAAGGAGTCCGGGGCCAACGTCCTGACTTTC.

The CDR3 is CASRLGENQPQHF. The CDR3 coding sequence is TGTGCCAGCAGACTAGGTGAAAATCAGCCCCAGCATTTT. The chain links TRBV7-9 to TRBJ1-5; D not resolved. Germline V gene lookup returns CDR1 SEHNR and CDR2 FQNEAQ (reference sequence). CDR3 size: 13 residues. Trimming removed 6 bases at V and 4 bases at J, with 10 bases between. The whole variable domain, remainder taken from reference TRBV7-9 and TRBJ1-5, is DTGVSQNPRHKITKRGQNVTFRCDPISEHNRLYWYRQTLGQGPEFLTYFQNEAQLEKSRLLSDRFSAERPKGSFSTLEIQRTEQGDSAMYLCASRLGENQPQHFGDGTRLSIL.

With regard to this clone: This sample also contains other DNA sequences that code for the same CDR3. The chain joins TRBV27 to TRBJ1-1, with D maybe TRBD1 (6 bases). Between the trimmed V and J ends, which lost 4 bases and 4 bases, there was a span of 10 bases. Germline lookup yields CDR1 MNHEY and CDR2 SMNVEV (reference sequence). CDR3 size: 13 residues. In DNA, the CDR3 is TGTGCCAGCAGTTATACAGGGTCCACTGAAGCTTTCTTT. It is translated as CASSYTGSTEAFF.

The chain carries TRBV2 and TRBJ2-4; D is possibly TRBD2 (7 bases). The CDR3 has 18 residues. The germline CDR1 and CDR2 sequences are SNHLY and FYNNEI. Trimming shortened V by 1 base and J by 1 base, and 17 bases separated the two germline ends. This CDR3 reads CASSEGGGGVTAKNIQYF. CDR3 coding DNA: TGTGCCAGCAGTGAAGGGGGAGGGGGGGTAACGGCCAAAAACATTCAGTACTTC.

The CDR3, as DNA: TGTGCCAGCAGCCCAAGTGGGGGGGGGCATCATGAAAAACTGTTTTTT. Translating gives CASSPSGGGHHEKLFF. The J gene is TRBJ1-4, the V gene TRBV5-6; perhaps TRBD1 as D (6 bases). Germline CDR1 SGHDT, CDR2 YYEEEE. The CDR3 is 16 amino acids. The ends were cut back, 4 bases at V and 6 bases at J, with 19 bases in the middle.

For the CDR3, the DNA is TGTGCCAGCAGTGACCGGGACAGTAATGAGCAGTTCTTC. Amino acid sequence: CASSDRDSNEQFF. This sequence joins TRBV2 and TRBJ2-1; 7 positions match TRBD1. V was pared by 3 bases and J by 7 bases, with 3 bases of the junction left unmatched. Germline CDR1 is SNHLY and CDR2 is FYNNEI. The CDR3 spans 13 residues.